This TCR beta chain comes out of a study of vaccination and CD4 T cells after COVID-19. Overall study: Four females and six males made up the convalescents, with two Hispanic. Post-vaccine sampling followed dose two by a median roughly 70 days (range 14 to 241). The authors used overlapping spike peptides from SARS-CoV-2, HCoV-NL63, HCoV-OC43 and HCoV-229E to stimulate cells.

The time point denotes: late sampling 161 to 241 days after vaccination in a few convalescent patients. Treatment noted: approximately 10-day PBMC culture with coronavirus spike peptide pools or control peptides (ViraFEST assay). Alongside about 10 IU/ml IL-2 and about 9.5 ug/ml peptide pools, PBMCs were cultured at some 2 million per well. In the case of this clonotype: What it binds is not known.

Looked up from germline, CDR1 is LNHDA and CDR2 is SQIVND (reference sequence). This CDR3 comprises 15 residues. The germline V and J ends were trimmed by 5 bases and 3 bases, with 16 bases remaining between them. Sequenced with the Oncomine TCR Beta short-read assay was DNA taken from cultured CD4+ T cells. TCRdb recomputed calls from the PCR reads with MiXCR, one row per CDR3 protein. The table records some 24,000 distinct CDR3 sequences, 40% to 55% of them present only once. The material was CD4+ T cells from blood, cultured in vitro, obtained about 7 months after SARS-CoV-2 vaccination. The chain is built from TRBV19 and TRBJ1-2; D might be TRBD1 (5 bases). This TCR was sampled from a human donor who had recovered from COVID-19. DNA of the CDR3: TGTGCCAGTAGTCTATACGGGGCGGCTGACTATGGCTACACCTTC. Its protein product is CASSLYGAADYGYTF.